The entry below describes one TCR beta chain. Profiled with immunoSEQ multiplex PCR; TCRdb holds only in-frame clones, not every one. The sample lists 2 million to 2.5 million clones, just over 90% seen once, with 0.35% to 0.5% in the top ten. The source of the sample is a study of shared clonotypes between healthy human individuals. Material: naive CD4+ T cells from PBMCs. Subset reported: CD45RA+ positively selected. This receptor was identified in a man younger than 35 in good health. Some clones in this sample may be carry-over from other donors' samples.

The CDR3, as DNA: TGTGCCAGCAGCTGGGACATCGATCAGCCCCAGCATTTT. Translated, it gives CASSWDIDQPQHF. The J gene is TRBJ1-5, the V gene TRBV7-2; D is perhaps TRBD1 (6 bases). The CDR3 has 13 amino acids. Germline-derived CDR1 and CDR2 are SGHTA and FQGNSA. V was trimmed by 4 bases and J by 5 bases, leaving 9 bases between them.